Below, 21 T cell receptor beta chains from the same sample are listed, as sequenced in a study of shared clonotypes between healthy human individuals. The protocol was immunoSEQ multiplex PCR, while the TCRdb copy is restricted to in-frame clones and leaves out a portion. The top ten clones hold roughly 1.7% of a sample with about 2,200,000 clones, roughly 91% of them seen once. The naive CD8 population came from CD45RO-negative cells selected for CCR7, without terminally differentiated effector memory CD45RA+ cells. Material for sequencing was naive CD8+ T cells from PBMCs. All receptors come from a man aged 18 to 30 in good health. Some clones in this sample may be carry-over from other donors' samples.

This clone occurred once. The rearrangement links TRBV7-2 to TRBJ2-7; the D gene could be TRBD1 or TRBD2 (5 bases each). V lost 2 bases and J 0 bases, leaving 14 bases between the germline ends. Germline V lookup: CDR1 SGHTA, CDR2 FQGNSA. The CDR3 contains 16 residues. CDR3 DNA: TGTGCCAGCAGCTTAACTTGGGGGACCACCTCCTACGAGCAGTACTTC. Protein product: CASSLTWGTTSYEQYF.

The V call is TRBV29-1, the J call TRBJ2-2, with TRBD2 matching over 9 bases. Germline V gene sequence: CDR1 SQVTM, CDR2 ANQGSEA. The CDR3 contains 14 residues. V lost 3 bases, J lost 9 bases, and 8 bases stayed unmatched. The CDR3 region is CSVEGGRASWELFF. The CDR3, as DNA: TGCAGCGTTGAGGGCGGGAGGGCCAGCTGGGAGCTGTTTTTT.

Notes on this clone: The same CDR3 is also encoded by other DNA sequences in this sample. V is TRBV5-1 and J is TRBJ2-7; maybe TRBD2 (6 bases). Germline V lookup: CDR1 SGHRS, CDR2 YFSETQ. V was trimmed by 0 bases and J by 2 bases, leaving 9 bases between them. The CDR3 has 14 amino acids. This CDR3 is CASSLAGAAYEQYF. The CDR3 nucleotides are TGCGCCAGCAGCTTGGCGGGAGCTGCCTACGAGCAGTACTTC.

This chain uses TRBV27 with TRBJ2-7, with 12 bases fitting TRBD1. CDR3 length: 16 residues. Germline V CDR1 and CDR2: MNHEY, SMNVEV (reference sequence). The V gene end was trimmed by 1 base and the J gene end by 4 bases; junction bases not matched to a gene: 5. The DNA of the CDR3 is TGTGCCAGCAGTTTATGGCGGGGACAGGGGGCGTACGAGCAGTACTTC. Residues: CASSLWRGQGAYEQYF.

V usage is TRBV5-4 and J usage is TRBJ2-5, with D maybe TRBD2 (6 bases). V lost 3 bases to trimming and J lost 5 bases, with 8 bases between them. The germline V gene has CDR1 SGHNT and CDR2 YYREEE (reference sequence). The CDR3 is 12 amino acids. This CDR3 is CASSSGVETQYF. The CDR3 DNA reads TGTGCCAGCAGCTCGGGGGTGGAGACCCAGTACTTC. Filled out from reference TRBV5-4 and TRBJ2-5, the complete variable domain reads ETGVTQSPTHLIKTRGQQVTLRCSSQSGHNTVSWYQQALGQGPQFIFQYYREEENGRGNFPPRFSGLQFPNYSSELNVNALELDDSALYLCASSSGVETQYFGPGTRLLVL.

This sequence joins TRBV5-6 and TRBJ2-2; 10 positions agree with TRBD1. The CDR3 runs 14 residues. V was clipped by 5 bases and J by 4 bases; unmatched bases: 2. Germline CDR1 SGHDT, CDR2 YYEEEE. The CDR3 DNA is TGTGCCAGCAGGACAGGGGGCGGCACCGGGGAGCTGTTTTTT. Translated: CASRTGGGTGELFF.

This clone came up once. This sequence joins TRBV13 and TRBJ2-4; D unclear. Trimming pared 0 bases from V and 2 bases from J, leaving 8 bases between. Germline-derived CDR1 and CDR2 are PRHDT and FYEKMQ (reference sequence). The CDR3 has 15 residues. The CDR3 here is CASSLGVSSKNIQYF. The CDR3 nucleotides are TGTGCCAGCAGCTTAGGTGTTAGCTCCAAAAACATTCAGTACTTC. The variable domain in full, completed from reference TRBV13 and TRBJ2-4, reads AAGVIQSPRHLIKEKRETATLKCYPIPRHDTVYWYQQGPGQDPQFLISFYEKMQSDKGSIPDRFSAQQFSDYHSELNMSSLELGDSALYFCASSLGVSSKNIQYFGAGTRLSVL.

This chain uses TRBV27 with TRBJ1-4, with 9 bases aligning to TRBD1. Losses at the gene ends were 2 bases for V and 5 bases for J; bases not matched to a gene: 3. Germline V gene data show CDR1 as MNHEY and CDR2 as SMNVEV (reference sequence). The CDR3 totals 15 residues. The CDR3: CASSLRTGANEKLFF. The CDR3, as DNA: TGTGCCAGCAGTTTAAGGACAGGGGCGAATGAAAAACTGTTTTTT.

The chain has TRBV21-1 and TRBJ2-7; the D call in the table, TRBD2, was not verified against the DNA. TRBV21-1 is a known pseudogene. The CDR3 consists of 15 residues. CDR3 coding DNA: TGTGCCAGCAGCCCCCTTGGACTGGCGCACTACGAGCAGTACTTC. This sequence encodes CASSPLGLAHYEQYF.

The chain has TRBV5-1 and TRBJ2-1, with 8 bases identical to TRBD2. There are 13 residues in the CDR3. Per the germline V gene, CDR1 is SGHRS and CDR2 is YFSETQ. The ends lost 5 bases at V and 7 bases at J; junction bases unmatched: 5. CDR3 region: CASRERERNEQFF. The CDR3 DNA is TGCGCCAGCAGGGAGCGGGAGAGGAATGAGCAGTTCTTC. The complete variable domain, with remaining parts taken from reference TRBV5-1 and TRBJ2-1, reads KAGVTQTPRYLIKTRGQQVTLSCSPISGHRSVSWYQQTPGQGLQFLFEYFSETQRNKGNFPGRFSGRQFSNSRSEMNVSTLELGDSALYLCASRERERNEQFFGPGTRLTVL.

V is TRBV7-5 and J is TRBJ1-2; the table's D call, TRBD1, was not checked against the DNA. TRBV7-5 is a recognized pseudogene. The CDR3 has 15 amino acids. CDR3 region: CARSSTGTGTYGYTF. As DNA, the CDR3 is TGTGCCAGAAGCTCTACCGGGACAGGGACCTATGGCTACACCTTC.

V gene TRBV7-9 combines with J gene TRBJ1-3; TRBD1 might be the D (6 bases). The ends were cut back, 5 bases at V and 4 bases at J, with 12 bases in the middle. Germline V gives CDR1 SEHNR, CDR2 FQNEAQ (reference sequence). The CDR3 is made up of 14 amino acids. This CDR3 is CASSLTGLGNTIYF. CDR3 nucleotide sequence: TGTGCCAGCAGCCTCACAGGGTTAGGAAACACCATATATTTT.

This chain uses TRBV7-8 with TRBJ1-1; D remains ambiguous. Trimming took off 4 bases at V and 0 bases at J, with 15 bases between the two ends. The CDR3 spans 16 residues. The germline gives CDR1 SGHVS, CDR2 FQNEAQ. For the CDR3, the DNA is TGTGCCAGCAGCTCCCAGGTCACAGCGTTGAACACTGAAGCTTTCTTT. Amino acid sequence: CASSSQVTALNTEAFF.

A note on this clone: Other DNA sequences from this sample encode an identical CDR3 as well. The chain joins TRBV19 to TRBJ2-7; D not resolved. In germline, CDR1 is LNHDA, CDR2 SQIVND (reference sequence). The V gene lost 1 base and the J gene lost 2 bases, with 9 bases spanning the gap. CDR3 length equals 14 residues. In DNA, the CDR3 is TGTGCCAGTAGTATAGTTCCAGGTACCTACGAGCAGTACTTC. It is translated as CASSIVPGTYEQYF.

The V call is TRBV2, the J call TRBJ1-5; D not certain. V shed 8 bases and J shed 7 bases, with 15 bases lying between them. CDR3 size: 13 residues. Germline V CDR1 and CDR2: SNHLY, FYNNEI. The CDR3 DNA reads as TGTGCCAGCTTGGATAGGGTAGGACAGCCCCAGCATTTT. Protein product: CASLDRVGQPQHF.

Here the CDR3 reads CAGGQGPPPYEQYF. CDR3 in DNA: TGTGCCGGTGGACAGGGGCCCCCTCCCTACGAGCAGTACTTC. The chain uses TRBV6-5 and TRBJ2-7; TRBD1 matches at 9 bases. This CDR3 contains 14 residues. V lost 11 bases, J lost 2 bases, and 10 bases stayed unmatched. Germline V CDR1 and CDR2: MNHEY, SVGAGI.

The chain couples TRBV7-6 to TRBJ2-1, with 8 bases aligning to TRBD2. V was pared by 3 bases and J by 5 bases, with 15 bases of the junction left unmatched. Germline values: CDR1 SGHVS, CDR2 FNYEAQ. The CDR3 is 18 residues long. This chain's CDR3 is CASSFDPAVSGTDNEQFF. The CDR3, as DNA: TGTGCCAGCAGCTTCGACCCCGCGGTTAGCGGGACGGACAATGAGCAGTTCTTC.

This clone appeared a single time. The rearrangement uses TRBV9 and TRBJ2-3, with D perhaps TRBD2 (5 bases). Per the germline V gene, CDR1 is SGDLS and CDR2 is YYNGEE. This CDR3 is 16 amino acids long. Trimming cost V 2 bases and J 3 bases, with 16 bases left between them. CDR3 in amino acids: CASSVYSGVRTDTQYF. As DNA, the CDR3 is TGTGCCAGCAGCGTTTATTCCGGGGTAAGAACAGATACGCAGTATTTT.

V usage is TRBV11-2 and J usage is TRBJ2-2; 7 bases are a match to TRBD2. J was trimmed by 4 bases and V by 2 bases; bases with no gene match: 7. CDR1 is SGHAT, CDR2 FQNNGV, per germline. CDR3 size: 16 residues. Written as DNA, the CDR3 is TGTGCCAGCAGCTTACTGGCGGGGGATAGCACCGGGGAGCTGTTTTTT. Translating it yields CASSLLAGDSTGELFF.

J is TRBJ2-1 and V is TRBV5-4; D possibly corresponds to TRBD2 (6 bases). Germline V gene lookup returns CDR1 SGHNT and CDR2 YYREEE (reference sequence). Deletions cut 4 bases from V and 5 bases from J, with 22 bases between. The CDR3 is made up of 17 amino acids. CDR3: CASSQHHRDWTNNEQFF. For the CDR3, the DNA is TGTGCCAGCAGCCAACATCACCGGGACTGGACCAACAATGAGCAGTTCTTC. The full variable domain, in which reference TRBV5-4 and TRBJ2-1 provide the parts outside the CDR3, is ETGVTQSPTHLIKTRGQQVTLRCSSQSGHNTVSWYQQALGQGPQFIFQYYREEENGRGNFPPRFSGLQFPNYSSELNVNALELDDSALYLCASSQHHRDWTNNEQFFGPGTRLTVL.

This clone has only one observation. The J gene is TRBJ2-3, the V gene TRBV28; D ambiguous. This CDR3 has 16 residues. Trimming took off 1 base at V and 0 bases at J, with 11 bases between the two ends. Germline values: CDR1 MDHEN, CDR2 SYDVKM. The CDR3 sequence: CASSLFPGPSTDTQYF. CDR3 DNA: TGTGCCAGCAGTTTATTCCCAGGTCCCAGCACAGATACGCAGTATTTT.